Each of the 13 T cell receptor beta chains below was sequenced from the same sample in a study of PD-1 blockade in classical Hodgkin lymphoma. Time point defined: cycle 4 day 1 (C4D1), after six to seven weeks of nivolumab. Relapse after autologous stem cell transplantation occurred in every patient, and brentuximab vedotin exposure varied. The data were produced by immunoSEQ multiplex PCR, yet TCRdb's version contains in-frame clones alone and is incomplete. The sample shows approximately 52,000 clones, about 89% of them seen only once. The starting material was peripheral blood mononuclear cells (PBMCs), obtained before the fourth cycle of nivolumab. These receptors all come from a human donor with classical Hodgkin lymphoma.

V is TRBV14 and J is TRBJ2-7, with D possibly being TRBD1 or TRBD2 (5 bases each). The V end was cut by 0 bases, the J end by 7 bases, with 13 bases between. CDR1 is SGHDN and CDR2 is FVKESK in the germline V gene. The CDR3 is made up of 14 amino acids. DNA for the CDR3: TGTGCCAGCAGCCAAGATTGGGCAGGGAGTGAGCAGTACTTC. Protein sequence: CASSQDWAGSEQYF.

The V gene is TRBV10-3, the J gene TRBJ1-2; 7 positions agree with TRBD1. The CDR3 spans 16 residues. Trimming removed 7 bases from V and 4 bases from J; junction bases left unmatched: 15. Germline V gene lookup returns CDR1 ENHRY and CDR2 SYGVKD. CDR3 residues: CAIKTRTGDEGYGYTF. CDR3 bases: TGTGCCATCAAAACTCGAACAGGGGATGAGGGCTATGGCTACACCTTC.

The chain carries TRBV7-9 and TRBJ1-4; TRBD1 matches 7 bases. The CDR3 runs 17 residues. Germline V gene data show CDR1 as SEHNR and CDR2 as FQNEAQ (reference sequence). The J segment lost 8 bases and the V segment lost 4 bases, leaving 16 bases of the junction unmatched. The CDR3 nucleotides are TGTGCCAGCAGCTCGGCCGAGACAGGGTTTCTCGCCGAAAAACTGTTTTTT. Its protein product is CASSSAETGFLAEKLFF.

This chain uses TRBV28 with TRBJ2-7, with D uncertain. Germline V gene sequence: CDR1 MDHEN, CDR2 SYDVKM. The CDR3 sequence is 12 residues long. V was shortened by 5 bases and J by 3 bases, with 8 bases between the two germline ends. The CDR3 nucleotides read TGTGCCAGCAGTCTGAGCTACTACGAGCAGTACTTC. This encodes CASSLSYYEQYF.

The V and J genes are TRBV6-4 and TRBJ2-7; a possible D gene is TRBD1 (6 bases). Germline CDR1 and CDR2: MRHNA and SNTAGT. The CDR3 is made up of 13 amino acids. The V end lost 8 bases, the J end lost 2 bases, and 13 bases lay between the germline ends. The CDR3 sequence: CASERTAPYEQYF. The CDR3 DNA reads TGTGCCAGCGAGAGGACAGCCCCCTACGAGCAGTACTTC.

The chain has TRBV7-6 and TRBJ2-7; D is perhaps TRBD1 or TRBD2 (6 bases each). The CDR3 totals 15 residues. The germline CDR1 and CDR2 sequences are SGHVS and FNYEAQ. V was trimmed by 5 bases and J by 1 base, leaving 15 bases between them. DNA of the CDR3: TGTGCCAGCAGCCTTAGGGGGGACCCTTCCTACGAGCAGTACTTC. Translated, it gives CASSLRGDPSYEQYF.

The V and J genes are TRBV7-2 and TRBJ2-3; D possibly corresponds to TRBD2 (5 bases). Germline-derived CDR1 and CDR2 are SGHTA and FQGNSA. The V end was cut by 2 bases, the J end by 3 bases, with 15 bases between. This CDR3 is 16 amino acids long. The CDR3 spells CASSLLSRTGTDTQYF. The CDR3 nucleotides read TGTGCCAGCAGCTTACTAAGCAGGACTGGGACAGATACGCAGTATTTT. Looking up the rest from reference TRBV7-2 and TRBJ2-3 gives the full variable domain: GAGVSQSPSNKVTEKGKDVELRCDPISGHTALYWYRQSLGQGLEFLIYFQGNSAPDKSGLPSDRFSAERTGGSVSTLTIQRTQQEDSAVYLCASSLLSRTGTDTQYFGPGTRLTVL.

V usage is TRBV28 and J usage is TRBJ2-5, with D perhaps assigned TRBD1 or TRBD2 (5 bases each). There are 15 residues in the CDR3. Germline CDR1 is MDHEN and CDR2 is SYDVKM. Trimming cost V 3 bases and J 1 base, with 12 bases left between them. In DNA form, the CDR3 reads TGTGCCAGCAGTTTGCCCCCGGGGACCCAAGAGACCCAGTACTTC. Translation: CASSLPPGTQETQYF.

This clone showed up just a few times. The chain is built from TRBV6-6 and TRBJ1-5; TRBD1 might be the D (6 bases). CDR3 length equals 15 residues. The V and J ends lost 2 bases and 0 bases respectively, with 8 bases between them. CDR1 MNHNY and CDR2 SVGAGI come from the germline V gene (reference sequence). The CDR3 DNA reads TGTGCCAGCAGTTACATGGGGGCTAGCAATCAGCCCCAGCATTTT. Protein product: CASSYMGASNQPQHF.

This clone was counted only a few times. The chain joins TRBV7-6 to TRBJ1-4, with a possible D match to TRBD1 (6 bases). V dropped 4 bases and J dropped 7 bases, with 16 bases sitting between them. Germline CDR1 is SGHVS and CDR2 is FNYEAQ. The CDR3 totals 15 residues. The CDR3 coding sequence is TGTGCCAGCAGCTCCGAAACAGGGTTGGGTGAAAAACTGTTTTTT. Translated, it gives CASSSETGLGEKLFF. Complete variable domain (other parts from reference TRBV7-6 and TRBJ1-4): GAGVSQSPRYKVTKRGQDVALRCDPISGHVSLYWYRQALGQGPEFLTYFNYEAQQDKSGLPNDRFSAERPEGSISTLTIQRTEQRDSAMYRCASSSETGLGEKLFFGSGTQLSVL.

CDR3 in DNA: TGTGCCAGCAGTCCCCCCGAACTAGCGGGACTGGGGAAAAACATTCAGTACTTC. Translating it yields CASSPPELAGLGKNIQYF. The chain is built from TRBV27 and TRBJ2-4; the match to TRBD2 covers 10 bases. V was pared by 5 bases and J by 4 bases, with 14 bases of the junction left unmatched. Germline-derived CDR1 and CDR2 are MNHEY and SMNVEV (reference sequence). This CDR3 comprises 18 residues.

The V and J genes are TRBV28 and TRBJ2-7, with D perhaps matching TRBD2 (6 bases). V was shortened by 7 bases and J by 6 bases, with 13 bases between the two germline ends. The CDR3 consists of 12 residues. The germline V gene encodes CDR1 MDHEN and CDR2 SYDVKM. This CDR3 is CASKRRESEQYF. In DNA, the CDR3 is TGTGCCAGCAAGAGGCGGGAAAGCGAGCAGTACTTC. Variable domain in full (rest from reference TRBV28 and TRBJ2-7): DVKVTQSSRYLVKRTGEKVFLECVQDMDHENMFWYRQDPGLGLRLIYFSYDVKMKEKGDIPEGYSVSREKKERFSLILESASTNQTSMYLCASKRRESEQYFGPGTRLTVT.

The chain employs TRBV6-1 and TRBJ2-7; unclear D gene. The V gene lost 2 bases and the J gene lost 4 bases, with 9 bases spanning the gap. Germline assignment: CDR1 MNHNS and CDR2 SASEGT. The CDR3 is 13 residues long. DNA for the CDR3: TGTGCCAGCAGTGAAAATCCTCGATACGAGCAGTACTTC. This codes for CASSENPRYEQYF.